Below are 23 T cell receptor beta chains sequenced from a single sample in a study of shared clonotypes between healthy human individuals. Some clones are missing from TCRdb's copy, which holds only in-frame ones; the method was immunoSEQ multiplex PCR. Among 650,000 to 750,000 clones listed, about 78% were seen once. The sample was memory CD4+ T cells sorted from blood. As to subset: CD45RA-negative fraction. The receptor source for this set is a woman in her twenties or thirties in good health.

The V and J genes are TRBV4-1 and TRBJ1-6, with 8 bases aligning to TRBD1. The CDR3 totals 15 residues. After removal of 4 bases from V and 8 bases from J, the junction contained 7 bases not matched to a gene. Germline V CDR1 and CDR2: MGHRA, YSYEKL. The CDR3 sequence is CASSRLGQGDSPLHF. CDR3 in DNA: TGCGCCAGCAGCCGCTTAGGACAGGGCGATTCACCCCTCCACTTT.

This sequence joins TRBV19 and TRBJ1-4, with a tentative D call TRBD1 (5 bases). This CDR3 spans 15 amino acids. Trimming stripped 6 bases from V and 4 bases from J, with 15 bases between. Germline V gives CDR1 LNHDA, CDR2 SQIVND (reference sequence). CDR3 coding DNA: TGTGCCAGTAGAGCCGCCGGGACGGGTAATGAAAAACTGTTTTTT. Its translation: CASRAAGTGNEKLFF.

The chain combines TRBV19 with TRBJ1-3; maybe TRBD1 (5 bases). Germline CDR1 and CDR2: LNHDA and SQIVND (reference sequence). This CDR3 spans 14 amino acids. The V and J ends lost 8 bases and 0 bases respectively, with 11 bases between them. DNA of the CDR3: TGTGCCAGTGCCAGGGATCTCTCTGGAAACACCATATATTTT. The encoded protein is CASARDLSGNTIYF.

In nucleotides, the CDR3 is TGTGCCAGCAGCCGGACAGGGGAGTTCTACGAGCAGTACTTC. Amino acid sequence: CASSRTGEFYEQYF. This rearrangement joins TRBV11-2 to TRBJ2-7; 9 bases agree with TRBD1. This CDR3 has 14 amino acids. Germline V gives CDR1 SGHAT, CDR2 FQNNGV. V lost 5 bases, J lost 3 bases, and 5 bases stayed unmatched.

On this clone: At the DNA level, this CDR3 is encoded by other sequences in the same sample as well. The chain carries TRBV28 and TRBJ2-7; 8 bases agree with TRBD2. CDR1 is MDHEN and CDR2 is SYDVKM in the germline V gene. J gave up 0 bases and V 5 bases, and 6 bases lay outside the gene matches. The CDR3 extends over 15 amino acids. The CDR3, as DNA: TGTGCCAGCAGTACGCGCCTAGCGGGCTCCTACGAGCAGTACTTC. This codes for CASSTRLAGSYEQYF.

This chain connects TRBV28 to TRBJ1-2; 8 nucleotides line up with TRBD1. Germline V lookup: CDR1 MDHEN, CDR2 SYDVKM. The CDR3 totals 16 residues. J was trimmed by 4 bases and V by 3 bases; bases with no gene match: 10. CDR3 amino acids: CASSFQGAQGSYGYTF. The CDR3 nucleotides read TGTGCCAGCAGTTTTCAGGGGGCCCAGGGCTCCTATGGCTACACCTTC.

This sequence joins TRBV5-1 and TRBJ2-7, with TRBD2 as a possible D gene (6 bases). The CDR3 is made up of 15 amino acids. V gave up 0 bases and J gave up 2 bases, with 12 bases separating them. Germline CDR1 is SGHRS and CDR2 is YFSETQ. CDR3 sequence (DNA): TGCGCCAGCAGCTTGGCGGGAGAAACTCCCTACGAGCAGTACTTC. Residues: CASSLAGETPYEQYF.

The chain uses TRBV7-9 and TRBJ1-5; no definite D call. Germline V CDR1 and CDR2: SEHNR, FQNEAQ (reference sequence). The CDR3 has 14 residues. Deletions cut 2 bases from V and 3 bases from J, with 8 bases between. The CDR3 sequence: CASSLNSANQPQHF. CDR3 in DNA: TGTGCCAGCAGCTTAAACAGTGCCAATCAGCCCCAGCATTTT. The variable domain in full, with the rest retrieved from reference TRBV7-9 and TRBJ1-5, is DTGVSQNPRHKITKRGQNVTFRCDPISEHNRLYWYRQTLGQGPEFLTYFQNEAQLEKSRLLSDRFSAERPKGSFSTLEIQRTEQGDSAMYLCASSLNSANQPQHFGDGTRLSIL.

The rearrangement joins TRBV4-1 to TRBJ2-1; no clear D. The CDR3 spans 14 residues. V lost 4 bases and J lost 6, with 13 bases in between. Germline assignment: CDR1 MGHRA and CDR2 YSYEKL. DNA for the CDR3: TGCGCCAGCAGCCGCCTAACGGCTCCCAATGAGCAGTTCTTC. Residues: CASSRLTAPNEQFF.

CDR3 in amino acids: CASSPSRRDRGYTF. The CDR3 DNA sequence: TGTGCCAGCAGCCCCTCCCGCCGGGACAGAGGCTACACCTTC. The V gene is TRBV16, the J gene TRBJ1-2; TRBD1 agrees at 7 bases. This CDR3 comprises 14 residues. Germline V gene lookup returns CDR1 KGHSY and CDR2 FQNENV. Trimming took 4 bases from V and 8 from J; bases not matched to a gene: 10.

The chain is built from TRBV7-3 and TRBJ2-5; TRBD1 agrees at 7 bases. The germline CDR1 and CDR2 sequences are SGHTA and FQGTGA. The CDR3 spans 14 residues. V gave up 2 bases and J gave up 2 bases; unmatched junction bases: 2. The DNA for the CDR3 is TGTGCCAGCAGCTTACGGGACAGACAAGAGACCCAGTACTTC. It translates to CASSLRDRQETQYF. Supplemented by reference TRBV7-3 and TRBJ2-5, the full variable domain reads GAGVSQTPSNKVTEKGKYVELRCDPISGHTALYWYRQSLGQGPEFLIYFQGTGAADDSGLPNDRFFAVRPEGSVSTLKIQRTERGDSAVYLCASSLRDRQETQYFGPGTRLLVL.

V gene TRBV11-3 combines with J gene TRBJ2-3; 7 bases map to TRBD2. J was trimmed by 4 bases and V by 2 bases; bases with no gene match: 6. The CDR3 is 15 residues long. From germline, CDR1 is SGHNT and CDR2 YENEEA. The CDR3 region has the DNA TGTGCCAGCAGCTTAAGCGGGGAGATGCCAGATACGCAGTATTTT. Its translation is CASSLSGEMPDTQYF.

The chain combines TRBV27 with TRBJ2-1; D is uncertain. V was trimmed by 4 bases and J by 8 bases, leaving 12 bases between them. Germline V gene sequence: CDR1 MNHEY, CDR2 SMNVEV (reference sequence). CDR3 length equals 13 residues. The chain's CDR3 is CASSSPIDDEQFF. The CDR3 coding sequence is TGTGCCAGCAGTTCGCCGATAGACGATGAGCAGTTCTTC.

The chain combines TRBV4-1 with TRBJ2-7; TRBD2 is a possible D gene (5 bases). This CDR3 has 17 residues. CDR1 is MGHRA, CDR2 YSYEKL, per germline. V dropped 1 base and J dropped 2 bases, with 18 bases sitting between them. CDR3 DNA sequence: TGCGCCAGCAGCCAAGCTCCTAGCTCGTTGAGGACCTACGAGCAGTACTTC. This gives the protein CASSQAPSSLRTYEQYF.

The rearrangement uses TRBV9 and TRBJ2-7; D is undetermined. The CDR3 extends over 15 amino acids. V lost 0 bases to trimming and J lost 3 bases, with 13 bases between them. Germline V gives CDR1 SGDLS, CDR2 YYNGEE. The CDR3, as DNA: TGTGCCAGCAGCGTAGTGCCTTCTAAACTCTACGAGCAGTACTTC. Its protein is CASSVVPSKLYEQYF.

The chain joins TRBV21-1 to TRBJ2-7; the table assigns TRBD2, which was not confirmed against the DNA. TRBV21-1 is shown as a pseudogene. The CDR3 has 16 residues. The CDR3 DNA is TGTGCCAGCTTATCCGACGGGAGGGGGGTTCCCCACGAGCAGTACTTC. This sequence encodes CASLSDGRGVPHEQYF.

J is TRBJ2-1 and V is TRBV5-6, with 13 bases identical to TRBD2. Losses at the gene ends were 6 bases for V and 9 bases for J; bases not matched to a gene: 6. This CDR3 contains 14 residues. Germline lookup yields CDR1 SGHDT and CDR2 YYEEEE. The CDR3 coding sequence is TGTGCCAGCATCGGACTAGCGGGAGAAGGTGAGCAGTTCTTC. Translated, it gives CASIGLAGEGEQFF.

V and J are TRBV27 and TRBJ2-4; D possibly corresponds to TRBD2 (5 bases). The CDR3 is 9 residues long. Germline V gene data show CDR1 as MNHEY and CDR2 as SMNVEV (reference sequence). Trimming took 2 bases from V and 16 from J, leaving 6 bases between them. The CDR3 bases are TGTGCCAGCAGTTTAACTAGATACTTC. It encodes CASSLTRYF.

J is TRBJ2-7 and V is TRBV11-3; TRBD2 matches 14 bases. The CDR3 runs to 19 residues. Germline V gene data show CDR1 as SGHNT and CDR2 as YENEEA. With V trimmed by 6 bases and J by 1 base, 14 bases remained unmatched. DNA of the CDR3: TGTGCCAGCAGAGGACCGGGACTAGCGGGAGTTCTACCGTCCTACGAGCAGTACTTC. Protein sequence: CASRGPGLAGVLPSYEQYF.

The chain carries TRBV2 and TRBJ1-1; D is unresolved. The CDR3 sequence is 13 residues long. V shed 8 bases and J shed 0 bases, with 10 bases lying between them. The germline gives CDR1 SNHLY, CDR2 FYNNEI. This CDR3 reads CASSRGLNTEAFF. Written as DNA, the CDR3 is TGTGCCAGCTCACGAGGGTTGAACACTGAAGCTTTCTTT.

The chain couples TRBV5-1 to TRBJ2-1; tentatively, D is TRBD2 (6 bases). The V gene's germline CDR1 is SGHRS and CDR2 YFSETQ. V gave up 6 bases and J gave up 4 bases, with 11 bases separating them. CDR3 length: 13 amino acids. CDR3 in DNA: TGCGCCAGCATGGAGGCGGGGTACAATGAGCAGTTCTTC. Protein product: CASMEAGYNEQFF.

This clone was detected a few times. The rearrangement joins TRBV5-1 to TRBJ2-5; no definite D call. Trimming stripped 0 bases from V and 1 base from J, with 4 bases between. From germline, CDR1 is SGHRS and CDR2 YFSETQ. CDR3 length: 13 amino acids. CDR3 bases: TGCGCCAGCAGCTTGGTCGTCCAAGAGACCCAGTACTTC. It codes for CASSLVVQETQYF.

The J gene is TRBJ2-3, the V gene TRBV7-6; 7 bases agree with TRBD2. V lost 1 base and J lost 1; bases outside the gene matches: 8. Germline-derived CDR1 and CDR2 are SGHVS and FNYEAQ. The CDR3 runs to 17 residues. The CDR3: CASSLDGRTSRTDTQYF. DNA of the CDR3: TGTGCCAGCAGCTTAGACGGGAGGACATCTCGCACAGATACGCAGTATTTT.